This TCR beta chain originates from a study of blood T cell repertoires in COVID-19 (dated by TCRdb to 2018 to 2021). Regarding the complete study: Collaborator samples came from the United States, Italy and Spain and covered acute and convalescent phases of COVID-19. The prospective study material was composed of cDNA or gDNA derived from T cells, B-cell-depleted T cells, or PBMCs. Deeply sampled blood TCRbeta repertoires from subjects exposed to, actively infected with, or recovered from COVID-19 were included in the dataset. The repertoires were released in a freely available public database intended as a resource for research on the immune response to SARS-CoV-2. The samples were drawn from two sources: the first 160 participants of the ongoing ImmuneRACE study, and 1,200 or so subjects contributed by 6 global collaborators. Sample metadata almost always included a de-identified subject ID, COVID-19 status, age in years and sex. Where available, HLA class I and class II types were taken from metadata supplied by the sample provider and were not determined by assay-based typing.

This clone appeared once. No cognate antigen has been identified for it. Base-call qualities are not available, and no considerably larger clone is one nucleotide away. TCRbeta CDR3 regions were amplified from genomic DNA by means of the immunoSEQ Assay, a bias-controlled multiplex PCR. The study's processing was this. Nucleated cell counts per sample were estimated from amplification of reference gene primers within the assay. Sequence reads were collapsed and filtered to measure the absolute abundance of every unique TCRbeta CDR3 rearrangement. Productive Simpson clonality was computed per sample as the square root of Simpson's diversity index over productive rearrangements. TCRdb limited this immuneACCESS table to in-frame rearrangements with V and J called. A share of clones is missing; checked studies link under half to unresolved V genes, and the rest is unexplained. The DNA was the basis for D and trimming; V, J and clone size are from that table. A total of around 200,000 clones appear in this sample, 65% to 85% of them only once. The ten largest clones take up around 4% of the sample.

Whole blood was collected in K2EDTA tubes by collaborating institutions according to the institutions' own protocols. For TCRbeta analysis, collaborator samples were shipped as frozen whole blood, as isolated PBMCs, or as DNA extracted from either sample type. Trimming removed 6 bases from V and 6 bases from J; the gene matches leave 5 bases unexplained. Per the germline V gene, SGHNT is the CDR1 and YENEEA is the CDR2. The CDR3 measures 13 amino acids from cysteine to phenylalanine. Only the CDR3 DNA stays, 39 bases, in frame from base 1. Beyond this particular receptor, the publication reports: Clinical and demographic metadata were provided uncurated, with the amount varying by source and participant.

The chain is made from TRBV11-3 and TRBJ1-1, and TRBD1 aligns with 9 junction nucleotides. The sequenced sample consisted of peripheral blood. The source is a man aged 45-65 years with active or convalescent COVID-19. The CDR3 protein is CASSLRTGAEAFF. In nucleotides, the sequence is TGTGCCAGCAGTCTCAGGACAGGGGCTGAAGCTTTCTTT.